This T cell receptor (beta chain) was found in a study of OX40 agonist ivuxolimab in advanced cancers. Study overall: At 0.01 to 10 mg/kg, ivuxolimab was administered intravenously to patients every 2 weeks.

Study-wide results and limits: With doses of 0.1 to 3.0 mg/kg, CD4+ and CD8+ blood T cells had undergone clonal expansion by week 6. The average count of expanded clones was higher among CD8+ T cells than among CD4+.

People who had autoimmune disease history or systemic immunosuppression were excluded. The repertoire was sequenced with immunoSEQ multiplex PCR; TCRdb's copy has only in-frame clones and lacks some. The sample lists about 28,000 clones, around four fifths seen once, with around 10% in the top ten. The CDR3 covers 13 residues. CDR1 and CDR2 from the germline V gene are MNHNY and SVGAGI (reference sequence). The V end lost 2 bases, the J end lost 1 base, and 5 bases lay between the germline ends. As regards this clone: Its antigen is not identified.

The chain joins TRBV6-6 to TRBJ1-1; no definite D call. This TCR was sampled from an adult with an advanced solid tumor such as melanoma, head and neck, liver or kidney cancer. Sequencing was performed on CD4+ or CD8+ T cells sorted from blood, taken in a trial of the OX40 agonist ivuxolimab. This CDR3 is CASSYPGNTEAFF. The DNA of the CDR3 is TGTGCCAGCAGTTACCCGGGGAACACTGAAGCTTTCTTT.